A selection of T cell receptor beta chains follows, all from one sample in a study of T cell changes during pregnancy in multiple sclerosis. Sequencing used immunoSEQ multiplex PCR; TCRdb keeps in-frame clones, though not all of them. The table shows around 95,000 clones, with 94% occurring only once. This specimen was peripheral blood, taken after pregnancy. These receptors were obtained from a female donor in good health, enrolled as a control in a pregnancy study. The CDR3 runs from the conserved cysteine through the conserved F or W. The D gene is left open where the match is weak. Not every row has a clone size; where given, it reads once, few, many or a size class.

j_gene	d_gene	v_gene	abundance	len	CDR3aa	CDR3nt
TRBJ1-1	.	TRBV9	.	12	CASSVGGGLAFF	TGTGCCAGCAGCGTGGGAGGGGGACTGGCTTTCTTT
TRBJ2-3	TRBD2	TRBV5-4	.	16	CASSLASLAGRDTQYF	TGTGCCAGCAGCTTGGCGTCCCTAGCGGGAAGAGATACGCAGTATTTT
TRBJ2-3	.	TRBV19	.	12	CASSITRGRQYF	TGTGCCAGTAGTATAACCAGAGGCCGGCAGTATTTT
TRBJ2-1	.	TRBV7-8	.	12	CASSSRWSEQFF	TGTGCCAGCAGCTCCAGGTGGTCGGAGCAGTTCTTC
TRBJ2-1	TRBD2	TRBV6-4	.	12	CASGDSGGEQFF	TGTGCCAGCGGCGATAGCGGGGGTGAGCAGTTCTTC
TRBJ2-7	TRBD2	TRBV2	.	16	CASRVGLAGGPYEQYF	TGTGCCAGCAGAGTTGGACTAGCGGGAGGTCCCTACGAGCAGTACTTC
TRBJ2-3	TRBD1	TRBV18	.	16	CASSEQGALLTDTQYF	TGTGCCAGCTCAGAACAGGGGGCCCTACTCACAGATACGCAGTATTTT
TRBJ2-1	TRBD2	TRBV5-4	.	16	CASSLSVGRGYNEQFF	TGTGCCAGCAGCTTGTCGGTGGGGAGGGGCTACAATGAGCAGTTCTTC
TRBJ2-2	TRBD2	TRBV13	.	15	CASSFSGKNTGELFF	TGTGCCAGCAGTTTTAGCGGGAAGAACACCGGGGAGCTGTTTTTT
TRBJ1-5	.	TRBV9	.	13	CASSVGLRQPQHF	TGTGCCAGCAGCGTAGGACTTCGTCAGCCCCAGCATTTT
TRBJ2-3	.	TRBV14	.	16	CASSQDRGQLTDTQYF	TGTGCCAGCAGCCAAGATCGAGGGCAACTCACAGATACGCAGTATTTT
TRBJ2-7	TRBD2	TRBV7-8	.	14	CASSPRTSDYEQYF	TGTGCCAGCAGCCCCCGGACTAGCGACTACGAGCAGTACTTC
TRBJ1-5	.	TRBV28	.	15	CASSLPTGNNQPQHF	TGTGCCAGCAGTCTCCCGACGGGGAACAATCAGCCCCAGCATTTT
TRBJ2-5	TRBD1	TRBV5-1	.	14	CASSPGQGGETQYF	TGCGCCAGCAGCCCTGGACAGGGGGGAGAGACCCAGTACTTC
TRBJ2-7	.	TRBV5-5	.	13	CASSLPGAYEQYF	TGTGCCAGCAGCTTGCCCGGGGCCTACGAGCAGTACTTC
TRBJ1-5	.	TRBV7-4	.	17	CASSFGHSDRSNQPQHF	TGTGCCAGCAGCTTCGGACATTCAGATAGGAGCAATCAGCCCCAGCATTTT
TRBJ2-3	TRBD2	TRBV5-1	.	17	CASHFEAGTSGADTQYF	TGCGCCAGCCACTTTGAAGCCGGGACTAGCGGGGCAGATACGCAGTATTTT
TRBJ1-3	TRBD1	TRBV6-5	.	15	CASSRTGNSGNTIYF	TGTGCCAGCAGTCGGACAGGAAACTCTGGAAACACCATATATTTT
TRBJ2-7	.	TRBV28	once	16	CASSFSYTVRSYEQYF	TGTGCCAGCAGTTTCTCTTATACGGTAAGATCCTACGAGCAGTACTTC
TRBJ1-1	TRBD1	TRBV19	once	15	CASSISSGGYTEAFF	TGTGCCAGTAGTATTTCCTCAGGGGGATACACTGAAGCTTTCTTT
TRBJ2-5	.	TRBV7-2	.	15	CASSLVWAGSETQYF	TGTGCCAGCAGCTTAGTCTGGGCAGGGTCGGAGACCCAGTACTTC
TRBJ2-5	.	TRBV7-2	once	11	CASTTAETQYF	TGTGCCAGCACCACTGCGGAGACCCAGTACTTC
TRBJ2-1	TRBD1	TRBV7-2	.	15	CASSPGTGGQNEQFF	TGTGCCAGCAGTCCCGGGACAGGGGGGCAAAATGAGCAGTTCTTC
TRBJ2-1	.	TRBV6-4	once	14	CASSGLGPDNEQFF	TGTGCCAGCAGTGGACTAGGACCTGACAATGAGCAGTTCTTC
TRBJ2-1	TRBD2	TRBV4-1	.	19	CASSQDFSGRAQSYNEQFF	TGCGCCAGCAGCCAAGATTTTAGCGGGAGGGCCCAATCCTACAATGAGCAGTTCTTC
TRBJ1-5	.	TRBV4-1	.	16	CASSQDVSTGKQPQHF	TGCGCCAGCAGCCAAGATGTCAGTACAGGAAAACAGCCCCAGCATTTT
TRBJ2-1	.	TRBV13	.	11	CASALNNEQFF	TGTGCCAGCGCGCTTAACAATGAGCAGTTCTTC
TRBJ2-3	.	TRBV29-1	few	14	CSVPRISSTDTQYF	TGCAGCGTTCCCAGGATATCTAGCACAGATACGCAGTATTTT
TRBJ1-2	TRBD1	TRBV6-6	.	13	CASHLGQGRGYTF	TGTGCCAGCCACTTAGGACAGGGCCGGGGCTACACCTTC
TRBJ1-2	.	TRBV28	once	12	CASSTGTYGYTF	TGTGCCAGCAGTACAGGGACCTATGGCTACACCTTC
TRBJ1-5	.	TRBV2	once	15	CASSVGGQAGQPQHF	TGTGCCAGCAGTGTGGGTGGACAAGCGGGTCAGCCCCAGCATTTT
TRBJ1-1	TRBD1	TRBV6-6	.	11	CASSTGQEAFF	TGTGCCAGCAGTACTGGACAGGAGGCTTTCTTT
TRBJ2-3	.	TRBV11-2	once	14	CASSAGHLTDTQYF	TGTGCCAGCAGCGCTGGACACCTCACAGATACGCAGTATTTT
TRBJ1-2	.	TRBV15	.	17	CATSRGGGPQTSYGYTF	TGTGCCACCAGCAGAGGGGGAGGGCCGCAAACCTCCTATGGCTACACCTTC
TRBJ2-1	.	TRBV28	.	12	CASSLGHNEQFF	TGTGCCAGCAGTTTAGGCCACAATGAGCAGTTCTTC
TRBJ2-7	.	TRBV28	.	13	CASSLLGRGGFYF	TGTGCCAGCAGTTTATTAGGAAGGGGGGGATTTTACTTC
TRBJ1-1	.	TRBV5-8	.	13	CASSFLRNTEAFF	TGTGCCAGCAGCTTTTTGCGGAACACTGAAGCTTTCTTT
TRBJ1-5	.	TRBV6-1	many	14	CASSGPGQARPQHF	TGTGCCAGCAGTGGACCGGGACAAGCCAGGCCCCAGCATTTT
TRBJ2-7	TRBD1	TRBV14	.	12	CASSRGGSEQYF	TGTGCCAGCAGCCGAGGGGGCTCCGAGCAGTACTTC
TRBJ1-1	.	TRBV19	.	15	CASSIILSMNTEAFF	TGTGCCAGTAGTATAATTCTGAGCATGAACACTGAAGCTTTCTTT
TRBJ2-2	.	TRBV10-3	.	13	CAISEQGTGELFF	TGTGCCATCAGTGAGCAGGGAACCGGGGAGCTGTTTTTT
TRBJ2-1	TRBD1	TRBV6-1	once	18	CASSESMGQGNHIWEQFF	TGTGCCAGCAGTGAATCGATGGGACAGGGGAATCATATATGGGAGCAGTTCTTC
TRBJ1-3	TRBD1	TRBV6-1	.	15	CASSDWTGSGNTIYF	TGTGCCAGCAGTGATTGGACAGGGAGTGGAAACACCATATATTTT
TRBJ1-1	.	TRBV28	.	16	CASSFWGRMGNTEAFF	TGTGCCAGCAGTTTTTGGGGCAGGATGGGGAACACTGAAGCTTTCTTT
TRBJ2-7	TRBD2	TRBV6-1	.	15	CASSEQRESSYEQYF	TGTGCCAGCAGTGAGCAGCGGGAGAGCTCCTACGAGCAGTACTTC
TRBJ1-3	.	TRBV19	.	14	CASTPYAGGNTIYF	TGTGCCAGTACCCCTTACGCAGGGGGAAACACCATATATTTT
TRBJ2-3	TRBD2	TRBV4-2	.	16	CASSQRLAERTDTQYF	TGTGCCAGCAGCCAGCGACTAGCGGAGCGCACAGATACGCAGTATTTT
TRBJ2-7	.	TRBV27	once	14	CASSPQGIVYEQYF	TGTGCCAGCAGTCCCCAGGGGATAGTCTACGAGCAGTACTTC
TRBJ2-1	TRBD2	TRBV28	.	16	CASSLSLARGHNEQFF	TGTGCCAGCAGCCTATCACTAGCGAGAGGCCACAATGAGCAGTTCTTC
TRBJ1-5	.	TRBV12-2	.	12	CARNVGNQPQHF	TGTGCAAGGAACGTCGGTAATCAGCCCCAGCATTTT
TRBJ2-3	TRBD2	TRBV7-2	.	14	CASSLQLAGDTQYF	TGTGCCAGCAGCTTACAACTAGCGGGAGATACGCAGTATTTT
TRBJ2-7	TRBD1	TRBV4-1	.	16	CASSQVEGQGAYEQYF	TGCGCCAGCAGCCAAGTGGAGGGACAGGGAGCCTACGAGCAGTACTTC